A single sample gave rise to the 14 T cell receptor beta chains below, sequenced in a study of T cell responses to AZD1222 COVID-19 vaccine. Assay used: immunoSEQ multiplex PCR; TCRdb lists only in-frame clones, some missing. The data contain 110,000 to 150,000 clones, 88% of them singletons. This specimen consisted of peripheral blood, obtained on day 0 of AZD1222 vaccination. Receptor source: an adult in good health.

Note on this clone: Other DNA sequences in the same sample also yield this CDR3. In nucleotides, the CDR3 is TGTGCCAGCAGCCCCCCTCGCAGGGACACTGAAGCTTTCTTT. Translating gives CASSPPRRDTEAFF. This chain joins TRBV9 and TRBJ1-1; a possible D gene is TRBD1 (5 bases). Germline-derived CDR1 and CDR2 are SGDLS and YYNGEE. The V and J ends lost 4 bases and 3 bases respectively, with 13 bases between them. The CDR3 consists of 14 residues.

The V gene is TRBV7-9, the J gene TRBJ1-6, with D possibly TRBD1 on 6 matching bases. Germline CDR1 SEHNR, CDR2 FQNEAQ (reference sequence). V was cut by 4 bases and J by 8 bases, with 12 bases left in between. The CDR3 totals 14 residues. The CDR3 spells CASSSSGGDSPLHF. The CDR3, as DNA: TGTGCCAGCAGCTCGTCCGGGGGCGATTCACCCCTCCACTTT.

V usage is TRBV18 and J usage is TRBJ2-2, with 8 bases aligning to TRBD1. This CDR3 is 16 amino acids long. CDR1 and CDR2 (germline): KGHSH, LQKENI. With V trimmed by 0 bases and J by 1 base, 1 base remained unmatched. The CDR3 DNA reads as TGTGCCAGCTCACCACCAGGGACAGGGAACACCGGGGAGCTGTTTTTT. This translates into CASSPPGTGNTGELFF. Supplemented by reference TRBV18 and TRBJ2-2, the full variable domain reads NAGVMQNPRHLVRRRGQEARLRCSPMKGHSHVYWYRQLPEEGLKFMVYLQKENIIDESGMPKERFSAEFPKEGPSILRIQQVVRGDSAAYFCASSPPGTGNTGELFFGEGSRLTVL.

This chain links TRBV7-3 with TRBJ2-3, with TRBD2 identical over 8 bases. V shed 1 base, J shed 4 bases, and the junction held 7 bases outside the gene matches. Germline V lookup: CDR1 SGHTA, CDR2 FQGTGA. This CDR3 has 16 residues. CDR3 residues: CASSLREAGEADTQYF. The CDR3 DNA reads TGTGCCAGCAGCTTAAGGGAAGCGGGAGAGGCAGATACGCAGTATTTT.

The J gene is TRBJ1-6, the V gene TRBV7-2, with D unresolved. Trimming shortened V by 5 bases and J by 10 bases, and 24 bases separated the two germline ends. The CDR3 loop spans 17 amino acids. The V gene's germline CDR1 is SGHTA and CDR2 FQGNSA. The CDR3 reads CASSPPSTGRRGSPLHF. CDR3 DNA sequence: TGTGCCAGCAGCCCCCCATCCACCGGGAGAAGAGGATCACCCCTCCACTTT.

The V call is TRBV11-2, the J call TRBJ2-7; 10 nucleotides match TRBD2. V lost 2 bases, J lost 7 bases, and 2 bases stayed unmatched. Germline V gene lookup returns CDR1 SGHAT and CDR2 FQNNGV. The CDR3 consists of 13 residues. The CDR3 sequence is CASSLSLAGEQYF. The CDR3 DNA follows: TGTGCCAGCAGCTTATCACTAGCGGGAGAGCAGTACTTC.

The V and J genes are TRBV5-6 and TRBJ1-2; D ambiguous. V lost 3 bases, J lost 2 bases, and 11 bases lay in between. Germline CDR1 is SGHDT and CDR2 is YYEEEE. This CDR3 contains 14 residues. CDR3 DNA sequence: TGTGCCAGCAGCTCAGTCGCGGGGAACTATGGCTACACCTTC. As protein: CASSSVAGNYGYTF.

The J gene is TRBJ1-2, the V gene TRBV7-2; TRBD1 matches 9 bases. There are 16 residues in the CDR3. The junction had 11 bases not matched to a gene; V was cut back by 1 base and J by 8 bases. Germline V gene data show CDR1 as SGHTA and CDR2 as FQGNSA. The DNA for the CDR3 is TGTGCCAGCAGCTTAGAGACAGGGGGAGAGGTTTGGGGCTACACCTTC. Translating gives CASSLETGGEVWGYTF.

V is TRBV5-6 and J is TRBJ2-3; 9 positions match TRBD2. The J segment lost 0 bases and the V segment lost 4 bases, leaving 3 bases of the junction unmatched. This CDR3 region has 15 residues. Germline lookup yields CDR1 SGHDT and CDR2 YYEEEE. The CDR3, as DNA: TGTGCCAGCAGCCCTACTAGCGGGAGCACAGATACGCAGTATTTT. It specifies CASSPTSGSTDTQYF.

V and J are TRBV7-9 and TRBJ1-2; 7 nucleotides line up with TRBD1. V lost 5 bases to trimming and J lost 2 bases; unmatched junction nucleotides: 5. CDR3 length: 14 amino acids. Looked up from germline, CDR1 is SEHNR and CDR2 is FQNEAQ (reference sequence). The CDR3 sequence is CASSPSTGNYGYTF. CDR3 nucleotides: TGTGCCAGCAGCCCTTCGACAGGGAACTATGGCTACACCTTC.

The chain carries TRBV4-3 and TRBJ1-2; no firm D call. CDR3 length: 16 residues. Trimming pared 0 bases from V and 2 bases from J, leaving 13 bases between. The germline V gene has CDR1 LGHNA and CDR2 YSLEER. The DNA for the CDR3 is TGCGCCAGCAGCCAAGAACTGAATTGGCAGAACTATGGCTACACCTTC. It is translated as CASSQELNWQNYGYTF.

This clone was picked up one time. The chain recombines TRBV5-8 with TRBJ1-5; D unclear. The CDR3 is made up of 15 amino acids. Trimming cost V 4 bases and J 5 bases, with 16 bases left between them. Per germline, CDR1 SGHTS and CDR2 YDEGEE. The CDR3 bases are TGTGCCAGCAGCGCCACAGAAAGGCTTCATCAGCCCCAGCATTTT. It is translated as CASSATERLHQPQHF. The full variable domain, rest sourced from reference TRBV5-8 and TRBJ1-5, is EAGVTQSPTHLIKTRGQQATLRCSPISGHTSVYWYQQALGLGLQFLLWYDEGEERNRGNFPPRFSGRQFPNYSSELNVNALELEDSALYLCASSATERLHQPQHFGDGTRLSIL.

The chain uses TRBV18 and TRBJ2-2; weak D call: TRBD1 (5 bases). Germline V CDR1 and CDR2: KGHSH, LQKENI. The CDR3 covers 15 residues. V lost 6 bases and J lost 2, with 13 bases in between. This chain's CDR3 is CASSRSRDNTGELFF. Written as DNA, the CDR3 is TGTGCCAGCTCCCGAAGCAGGGATAACACCGGGGAGCTGTTTTTT. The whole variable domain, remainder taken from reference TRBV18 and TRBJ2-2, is NAGVMQNPRHLVRRRGQEARLRCSPMKGHSHVYWYRQLPEEGLKFMVYLQKENIIDESGMPKERFSAEFPKEGPSILRIQQVVRGDSAAYFCASSRSRDNTGELFFGEGSRLTVL.

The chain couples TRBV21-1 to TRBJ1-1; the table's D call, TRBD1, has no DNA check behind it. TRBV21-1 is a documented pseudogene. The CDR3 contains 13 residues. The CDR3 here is CASRDRQNTEAFF. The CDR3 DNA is TGTGCCAGCAGAGACAGACAGAACACTGAAGCTTTCTTT.